A selection of T cell receptor beta chains follows, all from one sample in a study of T cell responses to AZD1222 COVID-19 vaccine. Sequencing was performed with immunoSEQ multiplex PCR; in TCRdb, only in-frame clones are kept and a portion is missing. The table includes about 140,000 clones, 85% to 95% detected once. The starting material was peripheral blood, obtained 28 days after the second AZD1222 dose. The receptors come from an adult who received the AZD1222 COVID-19 vaccine. The CDR3 runs from the conserved cysteine through the conserved F or W. The D gene is left open where the match is weak. Clone size is not always given. Where it is, it says once, few, many or a class for expanded clones.

J gene	D gene	clone size	CDR3 length	V gene	CDR3 DNA	CDR3 protein
TRBJ1-5	.	.	12	TRBV30	TGTGCCTGGAGTCTGGGGAATCAGCCCCAGCATTTT	CAWSLGNQPQHF
TRBJ2-6	.	.	13	TRBV28	TGTGCCAGCAGGCTCTCTGGGGCCAACGTCCTGACTTTC	CASRLSGANVLTF
TRBJ1-2	.	.	14	TRBV3-1/TRBV3-2	TGTGCCAGCAGCCAAGACGGTGAACCCTATGGCTACACCTTC	CASSQDGEPYGYTF
TRBJ2-3	TRBD1	.	19	TRBV11-2	TGTGCCAGCAGCTTAGTAGGAAGGGGGCGAACTTCTAGCACAGATACGCAGTATTTT	CASSLVGRGRTSSTDTQYF
TRBJ1-4	.	.	12	TRBV28	TGTGCCAGCCGGGAAGGGCAAGAAAAACTGTTTTTT	CASREGQEKLFF
TRBJ1-2	TRBD1	.	15	TRBV3-1/TRBV3-2	TGTGCCAGCAGCCAAGATCCTGAGGGGGCGTATGGCTACACCTTC	CASSQDPEGAYGYTF
TRBJ2-7	TRBD1	.	16	TRBV4-2	TGTGCCAGCAGCCAAGTTGGGACAGGTGATGCCTACGAGCAGTACTTC	CASSQVGTGDAYEQYF
TRBJ2-5	.	.	12	TRBV12-3/TRBV12-4	TGTGCCAGCAGTTTAGTTGAAGAGACCCAGTACTTC	CASSLVEETQYF
TRBJ2-2	TRBD1	.	15	TRBV7-2	TGTGCCAGCAGCCGGGACAGCCAATACACCGGGGAGCTGTTTTTT	CASSRDSQYTGELFF
TRBJ2-1	TRBD1	.	11	TRBV20-1	TGCAGTGCTGCCATCCGGGACAGGGGGTTCTTC	CSAAIRDRGFF
TRBJ1-2	.	.	15	TRBV14	TGTGCCAGCAGCCAAGATCGGGAGGGTAACTATGGCTACACCTTC	CASSQDREGNYGYTF
TRBJ1-4	.	.	15	TRBV6-6	TGTGCCAGCAGTTACGTGGGAGGCCTTAATGAAAAACTGTTTTTT	CASSYVGGLNEKLFF
TRBJ2-1	TRBD2	few	15	TRBV6-5	TGTGCCAGCAGTACGACTAGCGGGGACTACAATGAGCAGTTCTTC	CASSTTSGDYNEQFF
TRBJ1-1	.	.	13	TRBV6-5	TGTGCCAGCAGCACAGGGACGAACACTGAAGCTTTCTTT	CASSTGTNTEAFF
TRBJ2-7	.	.	13	TRBV18	TGTGCCAGCTCACCAGGGGTTCCCTACGAGCAGTACTTC	CASSPGVPYEQYF
TRBJ1-3	.	.	16	TRBV10-3	TGTGCCATCAGTGAGTCGGGGGCCCGACCTGGAAACACCATATATTTT	CAISESGARPGNTIYF
TRBJ1-1	TRBD1	.	14	TRBV6-5	TGTGCCAGCGCGGACAGGGAGGCGAACACTGAAGCTTTCTTT	CASADREANTEAFF
TRBJ1-3	.	.	13	TRBV19	TGTGCCAGTAGACGGAACACAGGAAACACCATATATTTT	CASRRNTGNTIYF
TRBJ2-3	.	few	17	TRBV14	TGTGCCAGCAGCCCAGTCCGGGACTTCCCTAGCACAGATACGCAGTATTTT	CASSPVRDFPSTDTQYF
TRBJ2-7	.	.	13	TRBV28	TGTGCCAGCAGTTTGGTCTATACCTACGAGCAGTACTTC	CASSLVYTYEQYF
TRBJ2-2	TRBD2	.	15	TRBV7-2	TGTGCCAGCAGCTTAAAAGCGGGGGGGCCTGGGGAGCTGTTTTTT	CASSLKAGGPGELFF
TRBJ1-1	.	.	17	TRBV11-2	TGTGCCAGCAGTCGTCCAAGGGGCAGGGAAAGGGACACTGAAGCTTTCTTT	CASSRPRGRERDTEAFF
TRBJ2-3	.	.	11	TRBV11-1	TGTGCCAGCAGCTTCGGGGATACGCAGTATTTT	CASSFGDTQYF
TRBJ1-1	.	.	16	TRBV5-1	TGCGCCAGCAGCTCAACCCCCGGACAGTCGAACACTGGAGCTTTCTTT	CASSSTPGQSNTGAFF
TRBJ1-3	.	.	15	TRBV11-3	TGTGCCAGCAGCCCCCGGGGGCTAGGTGGAAACACCATATATTTT	CASSPRGLGGNTIYF
TRBJ1-3	.	.	15	TRBV6-5	TGTGCCAGCAGCCAAGACACGAGCTCTGGAAACACCATATATTTT	CASSQDTSSGNTIYF
TRBJ1-5	.	.	13	TRBV2	TGTGCCAGCAGTATTCACATGGACCAGCCCCAGCATTTT	CASSIHMDQPQHF
TRBJ2-7	TRBD1	.	12	TRBV10-3	TGTGCCACCGCGACAGGGGTTTACGAGCAGTACTTC	CATATGVYEQYF
TRBJ2-3	.	.	12	TRBV28	TGTGCCAGCAGTTCTTACACAGATACGCAGTATTTT	CASSSYTDTQYF
TRBJ1-1	.	.	11	TRBV3-1/TRBV3-2	TGTGCCAGCAGGGCCTCAGGGGAAGCTTTCTTT	CASRASGEAFF
TRBJ2-5	TRBD2	.	17	TRBV2	TGTGCCAGCACCCAGGGGCGGCTAGCGGGGGTTAAGGAGACCCAGTACTTC	CASTQGRLAGVKETQYF
TRBJ2-2	.	.	13	TRBV6-5	TGTGCCAGCAGTTACTCCCGAGGCGGGGAGCTGTTTTTT	CASSYSRGGELFF
TRBJ1-2	.	.	14	TRBV12-5	TGTGCTAGTGGACGCTCCCCCGGGGAGTATGGCTACACCTTC	CASGRSPGEYGYTF
TRBJ2-1	.	.	11	TRBV2	TGTGCCAGCAGGGACGGAGTTGGCCCGTTCTTC	CASRDGVGPFF
TRBJ2-7	TRBD2	.	12	TRBV30	TGTGCCTGGACCGGGGGGACCTACGAGCAGTACTTC	CAWTGGTYEQYF
TRBJ1-1	TRBD1	.	14	TRBV2	TGTGCCAGCAGTCCACAGGGGGCTGGTACTGAAGCTTTCTTT	CASSPQGAGTEAFF
TRBJ2-7	.	.	13	TRBV18	TGTGCCAGCTCACCCGGGGCGAATTACGAGCAGTACTTC	CASSPGANYEQYF
TRBJ2-5	.	.	11	TRBV4-1	TGCGCCAGCAGCTTTGGAGAGACCCAGTACTTC	CASSFGETQYF
TRBJ2-1	.	.	14	TRBV5-1	TGCGCCAGCAGCGGTGGTGAGGAATACAATGAGCAGTTCTTC	CASSGGEEYNEQFF
TRBJ2-1	TRBD1	once	14	TRBV6-6	TGTGCCAGCAGTTTCTCCCGGGACAGCAATGAGCAGTTCTTC	CASSFSRDSNEQFF
TRBJ2-7	.	few	15	TRBV4-3	TGCGCCAGCAGCCTGAATAGGGGCCCCACTTCAGAGCAGTACTTC	CASSLNRGPTSEQYF
TRBJ2-4	TRBD2	.	15	TRBV13	TGTGCCAGCAGCCCGGCGGGACTACTCCGTGACATTCAGTACTTC	CASSPAGLLRDIQYF
TRBJ2-2	.	.	19	TRBV14	TGTGCCAGCAGCCAAGTTAAGTACCGGGACAAGAGGAACACCGGGGAGCTGTTTTTT	CASSQVKYRDKRNTGELFF
TRBJ2-6	TRBD1	.	20	TRBV5-1	TGCGCCAGCAGCTTGGGGGACAGGTTTGGCTCTCTCTCTGGGGCCAACGTCCTGACTTTC	CASSLGDRFGSLSGANVLTF
TRBJ1-2	.	.	12	TRBV19	TGTGCCAGTAGTATCCCATCACTTGGCTACACCTTC	CASSIPSLGYTF
TRBJ1-5	.	.	15	TRBV30	TGTGCCTGGAGTGTCGGACAGTATAGCAATCAGCCCCAGCATTTT	CAWSVGQYSNQPQHF
TRBJ1-2	TRBD1	.	14	TRBV2	TGTGCCAGCAGTGGGGACAGGGATCCCATTGGCTACACCTTC	CASSGDRDPIGYTF
TRBJ1-4	.	once	13	TRBV18	TGTGCCAGCTCACCAGACATCGATGAAAAACTGTTTTTT	CASSPDIDEKLFF
TRBJ2-3	.	.	15	TRBV28	TGTGCCAGCAGTTTGTCGATTGGGTTTACAAATACGCAGTATTTT	CASSLSIGFTNTQYF
TRBJ1-6	TRBD1	.	12	TRBV11-3	TGTGCCAGCGGGACAGAGAATTCACCCCTCCACTTT	CASGTENSPLHF